This T cell receptor beta chain derives from a study of T cell changes during pregnancy in multiple sclerosis. This clone appeared a single time. The CDR3 extends over 12 amino acids. Germline loops: CDR1 LNHDA, CDR2 SQIVND (reference sequence). The trim removed 7 bases at V and 5 bases at J, leaving 2 bases unmatched. Some clones are missing from TCRdb's copy, which holds only in-frame ones; the method was immunoSEQ multiplex PCR. This sample has tens of thousands of clones, with more than 90% found just once. The TCR comes from a female donor with multiple sclerosis, enrolled in a pregnancy study. Specimen: peripheral blood, collected in the second trimester of pregnancy. The V and J genes are TRBV19 and TRBJ1-1, with 9 bases identical to TRBD1. In nucleotides, the CDR3 is TGTGCCAGTAAGGACAGGGGAACTGAAGCTTTCTTT. This translates into CASKDRGTEAFF.